This T cell receptor beta chain was captured by sequencing in a study of cytomegalovirus exposure and HLA in healthy donors. The V and J ends lost 0 bases and 6 bases, in that order; junction bases with no gene match: 3. From germline, CDR1 is SGDLS and CDR2 YYNGEE. The CDR3 loop spans 14 amino acids. The study sampled nominally healthy donors, though unrecorded immune exposures were likely. The PCR made use of 60 Vbeta and 13 Jbeta primers. Sequencing was performed with immunoSEQ multiplex PCR; in TCRdb, only in-frame clones are kept and a portion is missing. This sample has around 170,000 clones, with about 80% found just once.

This receptor was obtained from a woman between 40 and 50 years old in good health and CMV-seronegative. Sequencing was performed on PBMCs. The chain recombines TRBV9 with TRBJ2-1; 7 nucleotides match TRBD1. The CDR3 is CASSVESGGNEQFF. CDR3 nucleotide sequence: TGTGCCAGCAGCGTAGAGTCAGGGGGCAATGAGCAGTTCTTC.